The rows below give T cell receptor beta chains drawn from one sample of a study of cytomegalovirus exposure and HLA in healthy donors. Sequenced by immunoSEQ multiplex PCR; TCRdb stores in-frame clones only, minus some. The table includes approximately 270,000 clones, 90% detected once. Source material: PBMCs. These receptor sequences come from a woman aged 18 to 35 in good health and CMV-seronegative. Each CDR3 is given with its conserved first and last residue. D genes are given only for firm matches. Not all rows give a size; the values are once, few, many and, for expanded clones, a class.

>TRBJ1-5|.|TRBV15|.
CATSSYRDQPQHF
TGTGCCACCAGCAGTTACAGGGACCAGCCCCAGCATTTT
>TRBJ1-2|.|TRBV7-9|TRBD1
CASSLQGDYGYTF
TGTGCCAGCAGCTTACAGGGGGACTATGGCTACACCTTC
>TRBJ1-3|.|TRBV6-5|.
CASSYSGHVSGNTIYF
TGTGCCAGCAGTTACTCGGGACACGTCTCTGGAAACACCATATATTTT
>TRBJ2-4|.|TRBV27|TRBD1
CASSFRAVTSDRAGPKNIQYF
TGTGCCAGCAGTTTCAGGGCTGTTACCTCAGACAGGGCTGGGCCCAAAAACATTCAGTACTTC
>TRBJ1-6|few|TRBV19|.
CASSIVGGPDSPLHF
TGTGCCAGTAGTATAGTGGGGGGGCCGGATTCACCCCTCCACTTT
>TRBJ1-6|few|TRBV18|.
CASSRLSGDHNSPLHF
TGTGCCAGCTCACGGCTCTCAGGGGACCATAATTCACCCCTCCACTTT
>TRBJ2-5|.|TRBV19|.
CASSILPGAQETQYF
TGTGCCAGTAGTATATTACCGGGAGCCCAAGAGACCCAGTACTTC
>TRBJ1-2|.|TRBV28|.
CASSLLVSGEGYTF
TGTGCCAGCAGTTTACTTGTTTCGGGGGAAGGCTACACCTTC
>TRBJ2-1|.|TRBV29-1|.
CSVTSNRDEQFF
TGCAGCGTGACATCTAACAGGGACGAGCAGTTCTTC
>TRBJ2-7|.|TRBV9|TRBD1
CASSTRQGDEQYF
TGTGCCAGCAGCACTCGACAGGGGGACGAGCAGTACTTC
>TRBJ1-1|.|TRBV6-1|TRBD1
CAGRGQGAPRTEAFF
TGTGCCGGCCGCGGACAGGGGGCGCCCCGGACTGAAGCTTTCTTT
>TRBJ2-1|.|TRBV7-9|.
CASTPPGDYNEQFF
TGTGCCAGCACCCCCCCAGGCGACTACAATGAGCAGTTCTTC
>TRBJ2-3|.|TRBV14|.
CASSRTTNTDTQYF
TGTGCCAGCAGCCGGACTACGAACACAGATACGCAGTATTTT
>TRBJ1-2|.|TRBV7-2|.
CASSGGSSDGYTF
TGTGCCAGCAGCGGCGGCAGCTCTGATGGCTACACCTTC
>TRBJ2-1|.|TRBV6-5|.
CASSSARTSYNEQFF
TGTGCCAGCAGTTCGGCTAGGACATCCTACAATGAGCAGTTCTTC
>TRBJ2-2|once|TRBV4-1|.
CASSQITRSTGELFF
TGCGCCAGCAGCCAAATCACGAGGAGCACCGGGGAGCTGTTTTTT
>TRBJ2-2|.|TRBV7-6|TRBD1
CASSPGTGNGGELFF
TGTGCCAGCAGCCCCGGGACAGGGAACGGCGGGGAGCTGTTTTTT
>TRBJ2-3|once|TRBV11-2|TRBD2
CASSLTAGGDTQYF
TGTGCCAGCAGCTTAACAGCGGGGGGGGATACGCAGTATTTT
>TRBJ2-1|.|TRBV27|.
CASSLVDSYNEQFF
TGTGCCAGCAGTTTGGTCGACTCATACAATGAGCAGTTCTTC
>TRBJ1-1|.|TRBV12-5|TRBD1
CASGFSTGSMNTEAFF
TGTGCTAGTGGTTTTTCGACAGGGTCCATGAACACTGAAGCTTTCTTT
>TRBJ1-4|.|TRBV6-1|TRBD1
CASNIDRGRGEKLFF
TGTGCCAGCAATATTGACAGGGGGCGCGGAGAAAAACTGTTTTTT
>TRBJ2-7|few|TRBV7-2|.
CASSLSYEQYF
TGTGCCAGCAGTCTTAGCTACGAGCAGTACTTC
>TRBJ1-1|once|TRBV29-1|.
CSVEGWGQSFAEAFF
TGCAGCGTTGAGGGGTGGGGCCAGAGTTTTGCTGAAGCTTTCTTT
>TRBJ1-2|.|TRBV6-5|TRBD1
CASSYRGLGYGYTF
TGTGCCAGCAGTTACAGGGGGCTTGGCTATGGCTACACCTTC
>TRBJ2-7|.|TRBV5-4|.
CASSHRGTDSYEQYF
TGTGCCAGCAGCCATCGCGGGACGGATTCCTACGAGCAGTACTTC